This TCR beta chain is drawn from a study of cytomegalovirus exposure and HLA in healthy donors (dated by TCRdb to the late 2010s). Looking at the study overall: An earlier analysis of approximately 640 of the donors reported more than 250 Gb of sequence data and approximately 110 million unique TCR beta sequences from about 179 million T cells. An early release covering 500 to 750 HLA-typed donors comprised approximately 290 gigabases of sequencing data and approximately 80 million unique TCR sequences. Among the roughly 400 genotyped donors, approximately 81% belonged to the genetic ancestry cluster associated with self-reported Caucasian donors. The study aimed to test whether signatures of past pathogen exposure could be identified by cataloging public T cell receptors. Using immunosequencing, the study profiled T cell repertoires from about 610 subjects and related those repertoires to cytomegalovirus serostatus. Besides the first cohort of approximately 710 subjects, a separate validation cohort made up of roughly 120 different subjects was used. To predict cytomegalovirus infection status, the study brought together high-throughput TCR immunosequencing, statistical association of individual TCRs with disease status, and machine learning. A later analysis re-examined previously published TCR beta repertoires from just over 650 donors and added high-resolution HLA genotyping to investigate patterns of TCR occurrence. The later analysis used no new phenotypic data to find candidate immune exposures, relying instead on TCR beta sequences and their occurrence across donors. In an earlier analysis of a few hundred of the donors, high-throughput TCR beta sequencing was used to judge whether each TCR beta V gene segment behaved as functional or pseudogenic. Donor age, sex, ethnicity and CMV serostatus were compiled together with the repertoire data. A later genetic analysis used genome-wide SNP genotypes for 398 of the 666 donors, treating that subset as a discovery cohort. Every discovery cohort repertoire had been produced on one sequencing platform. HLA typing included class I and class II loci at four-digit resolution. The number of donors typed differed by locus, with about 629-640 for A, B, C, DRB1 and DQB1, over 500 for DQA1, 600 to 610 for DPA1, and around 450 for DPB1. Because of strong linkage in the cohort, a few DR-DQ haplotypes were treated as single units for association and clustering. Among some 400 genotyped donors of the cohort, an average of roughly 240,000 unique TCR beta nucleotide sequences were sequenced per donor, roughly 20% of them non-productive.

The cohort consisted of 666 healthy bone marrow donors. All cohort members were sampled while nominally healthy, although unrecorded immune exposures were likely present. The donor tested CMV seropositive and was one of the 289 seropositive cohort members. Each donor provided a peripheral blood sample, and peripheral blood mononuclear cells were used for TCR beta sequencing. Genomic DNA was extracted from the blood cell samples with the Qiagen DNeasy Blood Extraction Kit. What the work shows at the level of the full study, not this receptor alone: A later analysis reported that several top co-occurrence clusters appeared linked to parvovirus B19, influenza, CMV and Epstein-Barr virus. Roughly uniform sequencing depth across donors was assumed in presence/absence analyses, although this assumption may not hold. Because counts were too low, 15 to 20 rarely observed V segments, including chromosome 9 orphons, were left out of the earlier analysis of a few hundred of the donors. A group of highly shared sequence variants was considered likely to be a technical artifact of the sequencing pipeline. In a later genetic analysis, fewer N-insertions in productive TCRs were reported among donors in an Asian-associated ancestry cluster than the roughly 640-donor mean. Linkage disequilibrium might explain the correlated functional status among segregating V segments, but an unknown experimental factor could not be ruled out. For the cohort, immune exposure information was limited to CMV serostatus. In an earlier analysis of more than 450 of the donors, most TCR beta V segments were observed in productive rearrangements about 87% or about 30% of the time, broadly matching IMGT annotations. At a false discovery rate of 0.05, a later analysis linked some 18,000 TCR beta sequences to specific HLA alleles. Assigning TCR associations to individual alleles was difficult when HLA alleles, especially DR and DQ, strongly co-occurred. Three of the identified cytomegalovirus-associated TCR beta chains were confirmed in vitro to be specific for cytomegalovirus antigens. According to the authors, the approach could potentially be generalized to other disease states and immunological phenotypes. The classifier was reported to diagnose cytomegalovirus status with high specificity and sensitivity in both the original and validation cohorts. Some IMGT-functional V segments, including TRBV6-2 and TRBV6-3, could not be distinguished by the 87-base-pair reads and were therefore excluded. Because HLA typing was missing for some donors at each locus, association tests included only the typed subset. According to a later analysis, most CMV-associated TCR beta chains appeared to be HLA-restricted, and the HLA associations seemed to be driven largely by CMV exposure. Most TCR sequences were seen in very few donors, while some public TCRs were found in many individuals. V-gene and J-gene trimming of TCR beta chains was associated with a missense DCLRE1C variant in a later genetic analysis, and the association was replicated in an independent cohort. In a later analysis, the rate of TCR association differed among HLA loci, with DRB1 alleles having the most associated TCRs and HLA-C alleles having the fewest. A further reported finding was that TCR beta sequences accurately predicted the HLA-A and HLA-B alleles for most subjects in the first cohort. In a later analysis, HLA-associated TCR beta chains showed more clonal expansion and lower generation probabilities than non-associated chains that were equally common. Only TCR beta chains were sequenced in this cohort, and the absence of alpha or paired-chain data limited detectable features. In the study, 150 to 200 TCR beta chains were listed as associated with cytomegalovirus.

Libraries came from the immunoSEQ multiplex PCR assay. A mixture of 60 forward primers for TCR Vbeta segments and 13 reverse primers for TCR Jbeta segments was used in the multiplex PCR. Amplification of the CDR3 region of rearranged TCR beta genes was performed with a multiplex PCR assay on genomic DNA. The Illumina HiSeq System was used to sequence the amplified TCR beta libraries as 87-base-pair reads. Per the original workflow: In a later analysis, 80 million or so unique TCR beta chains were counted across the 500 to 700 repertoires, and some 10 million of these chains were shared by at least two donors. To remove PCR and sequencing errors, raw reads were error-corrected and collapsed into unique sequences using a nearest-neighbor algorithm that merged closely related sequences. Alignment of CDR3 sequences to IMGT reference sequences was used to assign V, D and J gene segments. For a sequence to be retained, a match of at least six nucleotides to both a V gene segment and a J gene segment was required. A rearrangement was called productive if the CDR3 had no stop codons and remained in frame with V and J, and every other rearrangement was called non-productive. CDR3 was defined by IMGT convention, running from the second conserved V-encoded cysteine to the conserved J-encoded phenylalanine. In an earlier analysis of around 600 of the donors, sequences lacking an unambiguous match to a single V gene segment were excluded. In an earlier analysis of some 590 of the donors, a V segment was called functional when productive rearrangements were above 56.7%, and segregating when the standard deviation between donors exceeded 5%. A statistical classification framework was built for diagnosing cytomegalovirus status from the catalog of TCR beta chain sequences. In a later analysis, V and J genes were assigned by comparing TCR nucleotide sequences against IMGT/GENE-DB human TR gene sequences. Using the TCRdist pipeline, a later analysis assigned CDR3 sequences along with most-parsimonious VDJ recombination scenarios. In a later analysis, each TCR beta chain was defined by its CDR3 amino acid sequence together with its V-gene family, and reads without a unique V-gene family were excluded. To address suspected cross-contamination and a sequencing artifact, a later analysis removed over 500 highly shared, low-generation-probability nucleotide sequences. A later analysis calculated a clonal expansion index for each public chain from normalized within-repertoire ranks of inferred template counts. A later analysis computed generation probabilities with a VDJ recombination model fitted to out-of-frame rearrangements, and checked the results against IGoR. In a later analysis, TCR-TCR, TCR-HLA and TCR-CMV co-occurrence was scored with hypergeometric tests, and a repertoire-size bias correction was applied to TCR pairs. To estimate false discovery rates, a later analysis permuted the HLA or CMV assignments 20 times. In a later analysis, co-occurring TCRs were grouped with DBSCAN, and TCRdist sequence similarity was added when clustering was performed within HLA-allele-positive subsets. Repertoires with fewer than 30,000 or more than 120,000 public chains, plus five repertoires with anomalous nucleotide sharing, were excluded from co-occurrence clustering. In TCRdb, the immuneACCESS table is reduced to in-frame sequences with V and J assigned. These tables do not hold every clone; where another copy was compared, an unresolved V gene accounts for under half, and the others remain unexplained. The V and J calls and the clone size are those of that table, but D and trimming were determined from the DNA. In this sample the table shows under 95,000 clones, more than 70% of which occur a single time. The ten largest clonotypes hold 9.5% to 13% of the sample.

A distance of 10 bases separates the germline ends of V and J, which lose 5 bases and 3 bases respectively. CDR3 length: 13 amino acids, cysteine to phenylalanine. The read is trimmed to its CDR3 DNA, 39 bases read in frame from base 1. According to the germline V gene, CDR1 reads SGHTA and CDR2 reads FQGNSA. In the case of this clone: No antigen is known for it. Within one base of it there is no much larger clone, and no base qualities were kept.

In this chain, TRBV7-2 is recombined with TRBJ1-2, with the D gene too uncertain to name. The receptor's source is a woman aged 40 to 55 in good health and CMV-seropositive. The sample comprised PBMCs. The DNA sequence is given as TGTGCCAGCAGCCACAGTCCGGACTATGGCTACACCTTC. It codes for CASSHSPDYGYTF.